This T cell receptor beta chain was recorded in a study of early T cells in non-severe SARS-CoV-2 infection. TCRdb called the 5' RACE reads again in MiXCR, with one record for every CDR3 protein. Of 95,000 to 100,000 distinct CDR3 sequences listed, 13% were seen once; the top ten hold about 2.3%. This TCR was recovered from an adult who was a healthcare worker with PCR-confirmed SARS-CoV-2 infection or an uninfected control (not recorded which). Source material: whole blood.

The CDR3 is CASSQRVTREDHEQFF. The CDR3 nucleotides are TGTGCCAGCAGCCAACGGGTCACCCGCGAAGACCATGAGCAGTTCTTC. The chain carries TRBV11-2 and TRBJ2-1, with D hard to call. Per the germline V gene, CDR1 is SGHAT and CDR2 is FQNNGV. The germline V and J ends were trimmed by 5 bases and 8 bases, with 22 bases remaining between them. The CDR3 sequence is 16 residues long. The whole variable domain, filled in from reference TRBV11-2 and TRBJ2-1, reads EAGVAQSPRYKIIEKRQSVAFWCNPISGHATLYWYQQILGQGPKLLIQFQNNGVVDDSQLPKDRFSAERLKGVDSTLKIQPAKLEDSAVYLCASSQRVTREDHEQFFGPGTRLTVL.